These T cell receptor beta chains were read from a single sample in a study of PD-1 blockade in classical Hodgkin lymphoma. Libraries were prepared by immunoSEQ multiplex PCR; TCRdb keeps only in-frame clonotypes and omits some of them. The sample has about 97,000 clones, over 70% seen once. Sample: peripheral blood mononuclear cells (PBMCs), taken at baseline. The receptors originated from a human donor with classical Hodgkin lymphoma. Both conserved end residues are part of each CDR3. A D gene is named only where the DNA matches it firmly. The size of a clone is reported for some rows only, either as once, few or many, or as a class for expanded clones.

NA	TRBJ2-1	TRBV27	NA	CASGLPLGNEQFF	TGTGCCAGCGGACTACCTCTTGGGAATGAGCAGTTCTTC
TRBD2	TRBJ2-5	TRBV28	NA	CASSLAGEGFSQETQYF	TGTGCCAGCAGTTTAGCGGGGGAAGGGTTTTCCCAAGAGACCCAGTACTTC
NA	TRBJ2-2	TRBV14	NA	CASSDRLSRTNTGELFF	TGTGCCAGCAGCGACCGCCTTAGCAGAACGAACACCGGGGAGCTGTTTTTT
TRBD1	TRBJ1-1	TRBV29-1	NA	CSVNRQGQTEAFF	TGCAGCGTTAACAGACAGGGGCAGACTGAAGCTTTCTTT
TRBD1	TRBJ2-6	TRBV7-3	NA	CASRSPGQGRPGANVLTF	TGTGCCAGCAGGTCCCCGGGACAGGGGCGTCCTGGGGCCAACGTCCTGACTTTC
NA	TRBJ2-2	TRBV7-6	few	CASSLGVDTGELFF	TGTGCCAGCAGCTTAGGGGTTGACACCGGGGAGCTGTTTTTT
TRBD1	TRBJ2-5	TRBV5-1	NA	CASSLGGQGGETQYF	TGCGCCAGCAGCTTAGGGGGACAGGGAGGCGAGACCCAGTACTTC
NA	TRBJ2-7	TRBV2	once	CASTWQGTYEQYF	TGTGCCAGCACTTGGCAGGGAACCTACGAGCAGTACTTC
TRBD2	TRBJ2-5	TRBV9	few	CASSGPMGAGETQYF	TGTGCCAGCAGCGGACCCATGGGAGCGGGGGAGACCCAGTACTTC
NA	TRBJ1-2	TRBV7-9	NA	CASSLGRGGDYGYTF	TGTGCCAGCAGCTTAGGGCGAGGAGGAGACTATGGCTACACCTTC
TRBD1	TRBJ1-2	TRBV19	NA	CASSIRRGDYGYTF	TGTGCCAGTAGTATCCGCAGGGGGGACTATGGCTACACCTTC
NA	TRBJ2-2	TRBV5-8	NA	CASSFLKAGTGELFF	TGTGCCAGCAGCTTTCTGAAGGCCGGCACCGGGGAGCTGTTTTTT
TRBD2	TRBJ2-2	TRBV4-3	NA	CASSFGLAANTGELFF	TGCGCCAGCAGCTTCGGACTAGCCGCGAACACCGGGGAGCTGTTTTTT
NA	TRBJ2-1	TRBV5-1	NA	CASSFGDYNEQFF	TGCGCCAGCAGCTTCGGGGACTACAATGAGCAGTTCTTC
NA	TRBJ2-2	TRBV5-4	NA	CASSGGQNTGELFF	TGTGCCAGCAGCGGGGGACAAAACACCGGGGAGCTGTTTTTT
NA	TRBJ1-2	TRBV28	NA	CASSPPFNRDGYTF	TGTGCCAGCAGTCCACCATTTAACAGGGATGGCTACACCTTC
TRBD2	TRBJ2-2	TRBV9	medium-sized	CASSLTSGRVNTGELFF	TGTGCCAGCAGCTTGACTAGCGGGAGGGTAAACACCGGGGAGCTGTTTTTT
TRBD2	TRBJ2-7	TRBV19	NA	CASTGLAGGPREQYF	TGTGCCAGTACAGGGCTAGCGGGAGGGCCACGAGAGCAGTACTTC
TRBD2	TRBJ2-7	TRBV4-1	NA	CASSAKGLDSYEQYF	TGCGCCAGCAGCGCGAAGGGACTAGATTCCTACGAGCAGTACTTC
NA	TRBJ1-2	TRBV10-3	few	CAISESYGQVNYGYTF	TGTGCCATCAGTGAGTCGTATGGGCAGGTCAACTATGGCTACACCTTC
NA	TRBJ1-1	TRBV19	NA	CASSTGMNTEAFF	TGTGCCAGTAGTACAGGGATGAACACTGAAGCTTTCTTT
NA	TRBJ2-3	TRBV2	NA	CASIRTQRDTQYF	TGTGCCAGCATCCGGACCCAGCGGGATACGCAGTATTTT
NA	TRBJ2-1	TRBV7-2	NA	CASSLELSYNEQFF	TGTGCCAGCAGCTTGGAGTTATCCTACAATGAGCAGTTCTTC
TRBD2	TRBJ2-3	TRBV18	NA	CASSPPGSGRAQDTQYF	TGTGCCAGCTCACCACCTGGCAGCGGGAGGGCCCAAGATACGCAGTATTTT
NA	TRBJ2-3	TRBV20-1	NA	CSARPRDTQYF	TGCAGTGCTAGACCCCGAGATACGCAGTATTTT
NA	TRBJ2-3	TRBV5-1	NA	CASSLAEPTDTQYF	TGCGCCAGCAGTTTGGCGGAGCCCACAGATACGCAGTATTTT
NA	TRBJ2-3	TRBV29-1	NA	CSVELPADTQYF	TGCAGCGTTGAACTTCCGGCAGATACGCAGTATTTT
TRBD2	TRBJ2-3	TRBV5-1	NA	CASGTSPTDTQYF	TGCGCCAGCGGGACTAGTCCCACAGATACGCAGTATTTT
NA	TRBJ2-3	TRBV5-6	NA	CASSLAGARDTQYF	TGTGCCAGCAGCTTGGCGGGAGCACGAGATACGCAGTATTTT
NA	TRBJ2-7	TRBV6-4	NA	CASSADYGYEQYF	TGTGCCAGCAGTGCGGACTATGGCTACGAGCAGTACTTC
TRBD2	TRBJ2-1	TRBV9	NA	CASSVGLAEYNEQFF	TGTGCCAGCAGCGTCGGACTAGCGGAATACAATGAGCAGTTCTTC
NA	TRBJ2-3	TRBV4-3	NA	CASSVRESPTDTQYF	TGCGCCAGCAGCGTCCGGGAGAGCCCCACAGATACGCAGTATTTT
NA	TRBJ1-3	TRBV5-1	few	CASSSDSTGNTIYF	TGCGCCAGCAGCTCTGACAGTACTGGAAACACCATATATTTT
NA	TRBJ2-5	TRBV7-2	NA	CASSLQGFETQYF	TGTGCCAGCAGCCTACAGGGTTTCGAGACCCAGTACTTC
TRBD1	TRBJ1-5	TRBV2	NA	CASRGTGDQPQHF	TGTGCCAGCAGGGGGACAGGGGATCAGCCCCAGCATTTT
NA	TRBJ1-5	TRBV7-2	NA	CASSLDTGSDQPQHF	TGTGCCAGCAGCTTAGATACAGGGTCGGATCAGCCCCAGCATTTT
TRBD2	TRBJ2-1	TRBV19	NA	CASSQLAGSYNEQFF	TGTGCCAGTAGCCAATTAGCGGGCTCCTACAATGAGCAGTTCTTC
NA	TRBJ2-7	TRBV7-9	NA	CASSLAGAGAYEQYF	TGTGCCAGCAGCCTAGCAGGAGCAGGAGCCTACGAGCAGTACTTC